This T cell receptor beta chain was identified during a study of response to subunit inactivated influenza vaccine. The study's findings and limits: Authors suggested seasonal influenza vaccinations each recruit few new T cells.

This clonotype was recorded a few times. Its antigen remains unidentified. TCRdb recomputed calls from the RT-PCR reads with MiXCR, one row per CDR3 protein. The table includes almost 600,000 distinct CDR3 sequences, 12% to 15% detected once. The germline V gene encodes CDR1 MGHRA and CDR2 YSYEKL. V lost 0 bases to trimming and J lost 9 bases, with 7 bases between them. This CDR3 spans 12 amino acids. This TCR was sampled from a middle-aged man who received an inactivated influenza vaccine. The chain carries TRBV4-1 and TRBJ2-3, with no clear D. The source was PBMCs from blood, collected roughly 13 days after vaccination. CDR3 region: CASSQDRATQYF. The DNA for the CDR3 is TGCGCCAGCAGCCAAGATAGGGCAACGCAGTATTTT.